The 6 T cell receptor beta chains presented below share a single source sample, sequenced in a study of blood T cell repertoires in COVID-19. Here immunoSEQ multiplex PCR was the method, and the copy in TCRdb shows in-frame clones only, minus some. The table shows about 250,000 clones, with about 80% occurring only once. Material for sequencing was peripheral blood. These receptors were taken from a man in his fifties with active or convalescent COVID-19.

V is TRBV28 and J is TRBJ1-2; no reliable D call. Germline assignment: CDR1 MDHEN and CDR2 SYDVKM. The CDR3 consists of 13 residues. V gave up 7 bases and J gave up 3 bases, with 12 bases separating them. Here the CDR3 DNA reads TGTGCCAGCACCGTGCAACAAGACTATGGCTACACCTTC. Translating gives CASTVQQDYGYTF.

V and J are TRBV18 and TRBJ1-4; D may be TRBD1 (5 bases). Trimming pared 6 bases from V and 0 bases from J, leaving 14 bases between. Germline V gene data show CDR1 as KGHSH and CDR2 as LQKENI. The CDR3 contains 16 residues. This CDR3 reads CASSATALPTNEKLFF. As DNA, the CDR3 is TGTGCCAGCTCGGCGACAGCCCTCCCAACTAATGAAAAACTGTTTTTT.

The count of this clone is one. The rearrangement links TRBV28 to TRBJ2-1; the D gene is possibly TRBD1 (7 bases). The CDR3 has 16 amino acids. Germline CDR1 and CDR2: MDHEN and SYDVKM. Trimming shortened V by 5 bases and J by 2 bases, and 16 bases separated the two germline ends. Written as DNA, the CDR3 is TGTGCCAGCAGTACCCCGGGCAGGGGGGCCTACAATGAGCAGTTCTTC. It translates to CASSTPGRGAYNEQFF.

The chain links TRBV19 to TRBJ1-5; D possibly corresponds to TRBD1 (6 bases). Germline-derived CDR1 and CDR2 are LNHDA and SQIVND (reference sequence). The CDR3 loop spans 14 amino acids. Trimming took off 8 bases at V and 4 bases at J, with 15 bases between the two ends. The CDR3 DNA sequence: TGTGCCAGTCAGTCCGGGACAAATAATCAGCCCCAGCATTTT. This sequence encodes CASQSGTNNQPQHF.

The chain uses TRBV7-9 and TRBJ1-5; D call uncertain. The V end lost 5 bases, the J end lost 4 bases, and 9 bases lay between the germline ends. The CDR3 has 13 amino acids. Per the germline V gene, CDR1 is SEHNR and CDR2 is FQNEAQ (reference sequence). CDR3 in amino acids: CASSLRGNQPQHF. CDR3 coding DNA: TGTGCCAGCAGCCTTAGAGGTAATCAGCCCCAGCATTTT. The complete variable domain, with remaining parts taken from reference TRBV7-9 and TRBJ1-5, reads DTGVSQNPRHKITKRGQNVTFRCDPISEHNRLYWYRQTLGQGPEFLTYFQNEAQLEKSRLLSDRFSAERPKGSFSTLEIQRTEQGDSAMYLCASSLRGNQPQHFGDGTRLSIL.

The chain combines TRBV2 with TRBJ2-7, with 7 nucleotides matching TRBD1. With V trimmed by 5 bases and J by 6 bases, 7 bases remained unmatched. CDR3 length: 13 amino acids. Germline V CDR1 and CDR2: SNHLY, FYNNEI. The CDR3 DNA follows: TGTGCCAGCAGTTCACAGGGGTTACGCGAGCAGTACTTC. Translating gives CASSSQGLREQYF.